This T cell receptor beta chain was identified in a study of T cell responses to AZD1222 COVID-19 vaccine. Second doses at about 4 or about 12 weeks were pooled. TCRdb keeps only in-frame clones here, not all; method: immunoSEQ multiplex PCR. The data contain about 120,000 clones, about 86% of them singletons. The CDR3 loop spans 14 amino acids. The V gene end was trimmed by 11 bases and the J gene end by 0 bases; junction bases not matched to a gene: 7. Germline V lookup: CDR1 LNHDA, CDR2 SQIVND (reference sequence). Worth noting for this clone: Its specificity is not known.

Points from the study as a whole: Donor demographics were predominantly white British with a female majority; clonal diversity may be underestimated. Targets within unmutated variant regions were reportedly found for nearly half of spike-specific TCRs. Repertoire sampling happened only post peak T cell response.

This receptor was obtained from an adult who received the AZD1222 COVID-19 vaccine. This specimen was peripheral blood, taken 28 days after the second AZD1222 dose. The chain links TRBV19 to TRBJ1-5; TRBD1 agrees at 7 bases. In DNA form, the CDR3 reads TGTGCCGCCCGGGACAGATTTAGCAATCAGCCCCAGCATTTT. Translated, it gives CAARDRFSNQPQHF.